This TCR beta chain was sequenced for a study of early T cells in non-severe SARS-CoV-2 infection. Study as a whole: Sequencing of unsorted whole blood was done on bulk RNA, leaving chains unpaired. Regarding the study as a whole: There was a bias toward anti-spike CD8 responses in VDJdb matching, which missed private and CD4 specificities.

This CDR3 region has 14 residues. Per germline, CDR1 DFQATT and CDR2 SNEGSKA (reference sequence). Between the trimmed V and J ends, which lost 6 bases and 0 bases, there was a span of 12 bases. Individually, cDNA molecules had unique molecular identifiers attached to them. TCRdb itself ran the 5' RACE reads through MiXCR, one entry per CDR3 protein. The repertoire has about 52,000 distinct CDR3 sequences, around 10% of them found once; the top ten carry roughly an eighth. This clonotype was seen a few times. Its antigen is currently unknown. The sequence was collected from an adult who was a healthcare worker with PCR-confirmed SARS-CoV-2 infection or an uninfected control (not recorded which). Sample: whole blood. The chain employs TRBV20-1 and TRBJ1-5; TRBD1 is a possible D gene (6 bases). The CDR3 DNA sequence: TGCAGTGCCAAACTGACAGGTAGCAATCAGCCCCAGCATTTT. It specifies CSAKLTGSNQPQHF.